These T cell receptor beta chains were read from a single sample in a study of blood T cells in healthy people across ages. TCRdb redid the calling of the 5' RACE reads with MiXCR, one entry per CDR3 protein. The sample holds around 1.7 million distinct CDR3 sequences, roughly 30% seen once. The sample was blood. The receptors derive from a woman aged 25 to 39 in good health. Each CDR3 is given with its conserved first and last residue. D genes are given only for firm matches. Part of the rows lack a size; the others show once, few, many or a class for expanded clones.

j_call: TRBJ2-7; cdr3_length: 15; clone_size: NA; v_call: TRBV20-1; d_call: TRBD2; cdr3_nt: TGCAGTGCTACTAGCGGGAGGGCCGAGGGAACCGAGCAGTACTTC; cdr3_aa: CSATSGRAEGTEQYF
j_call: TRBJ2-3; cdr3_length: 18; clone_size: few; v_call: TRBV5-6; d_call: NA; cdr3_nt: TGTGCCAGCACCGATGCCGTAGGCAGTTCAAAGGTCGCAGATACGCAGTATTTT; cdr3_aa: CASTDAVGSSKVADTQYF
j_call: TRBJ1-3; cdr3_length: 17; clone_size: once; v_call: TRBV12-3/TRBV12-4; d_call: TRBD1; cdr3_nt: TGTGCCAGCAGTTTAAGTTGGACAGGGGTCTCTGGAAACACCATATATTTT; cdr3_aa: CASSLSWTGVSGNTIYF
j_call: TRBJ2-5; cdr3_length: 15; clone_size: NA; v_call: TRBV7-2; d_call: TRBD1; cdr3_nt: TGTGCCAGCAGCCGCAGACAGGGGGGGGCAGAGACCCAGTACTTC; cdr3_aa: CASSRRQGGAETQYF
j_call: TRBJ2-3; cdr3_length: 15; clone_size: few; v_call: TRBV20-1; d_call: TRBD2; cdr3_nt: TGCAGTGCTACTACTAGCGGGAGTAGCACAGATACGCAGTATTTT; cdr3_aa: CSATTSGSSTDTQYF
j_call: TRBJ2-6; cdr3_length: 17; clone_size: NA; v_call: TRBV2; d_call: NA; cdr3_nt: TGTGCCAGCCGGACGGGGAATCCAGTGTCTGGGGCCAACGTCCTGACTTTC; cdr3_aa: CASRTGNPVSGANVLTF
j_call: TRBJ2-1; cdr3_length: 15; clone_size: few; v_call: TRBV20-1; d_call: NA; cdr3_nt: TGCAGTGCTAGAGATCGTTGGCGGCGATACAATGAGCAGTTCTTC; cdr3_aa: CSARDRWRRYNEQFF
j_call: TRBJ2-7; cdr3_length: 16; clone_size: NA; v_call: TRBV6-5; d_call: NA; cdr3_nt: TGTGCCAGCAGCCTATATAGGGACGTGGGGAGTTACGAGCAGTACTTC; cdr3_aa: CASSLYRDVGSYEQYF
j_call: TRBJ2-5; cdr3_length: 16; clone_size: few; v_call: TRBV21-1; d_call: NA; cdr3_nt: TGTGCCAGCAACAAGGCGGTGGGTCATGACCAAGAGACCCAGTACTTC; cdr3_aa: CASNKAVGHDQETQYF
j_call: TRBJ2-1; cdr3_length: 17; clone_size: few; v_call: TRBV5-1; d_call: TRBD1; cdr3_nt: TGCGCCAGCAGCTTGAATTCGGGGACAGGGGGAATCGATGAGCAGTTCTTC; cdr3_aa: CASSLNSGTGGIDEQFF
j_call: TRBJ2-1; cdr3_length: 15; clone_size: NA; v_call: TRBV6-4; d_call: NA; cdr3_nt: TGTGCCAGCAGTAACCGACACGACTCCTACAATGAGCAGTTCTTC; cdr3_aa: CASSNRHDSYNEQFF
j_call: TRBJ2-3; cdr3_length: 12; clone_size: NA; v_call: TRBV3-1; d_call: NA; cdr3_nt: TGTGCCAGCAGCCGGCCCACGGGGACGCAGTATTTT; cdr3_aa: CASSRPTGTQYF
j_call: TRBJ2-1; cdr3_length: 16; clone_size: NA; v_call: TRBV5-1; d_call: TRBD1; cdr3_nt: TGCGCCAGCAGCTTGGGGACCGGGACAGCCACTGATGAGCAGTTCTTC; cdr3_aa: CASSLGTGTATDEQFF
j_call: TRBJ2-6; cdr3_length: 18; clone_size: few; v_call: TRBV11-2; d_call: NA; cdr3_nt: TGTGCCAGCAGCTTAACCCCAGGGGGAGGTTCTGGGGCCAACGTCCTGACTTTC; cdr3_aa: CASSLTPGGGSGANVLTF
j_call: TRBJ2-5; cdr3_length: 14; clone_size: few; v_call: TRBV15; d_call: NA; cdr3_nt: TGTGCCACCAGCAGAAGCGGGACAGTAAAGACCCAGTACTTC; cdr3_aa: CATSRSGTVKTQYF
j_call: TRBJ2-1; cdr3_length: 17; clone_size: many; v_call: TRBV9; d_call: TRBD2; cdr3_nt: TGTGCCAGCAGCCCCTACCAGGGACTAGCGGGGTCCGGTGAGCAGTTCTTC; cdr3_aa: CASSPYQGLAGSGEQFF
j_call: TRBJ2-1; cdr3_length: 14; clone_size: NA; v_call: TRBV6-2/TRBV6-3; d_call: TRBD2; cdr3_nt: TGTGCCAGCAGTTACTCGACTAGCGGGAATGAGCAGTTCTTC; cdr3_aa: CASSYSTSGNEQFF
j_call: TRBJ2-5; cdr3_length: 14; clone_size: many; v_call: TRBV6-1; d_call: NA; cdr3_nt: TGTGCCAGCAGTGGGTCCCAAGGCCCAGAGACCCAGTACTTC; cdr3_aa: CASSGSQGPETQYF
j_call: TRBJ2-5; cdr3_length: 14; clone_size: few; v_call: TRBV7-9; d_call: NA; cdr3_nt: TGTGCCAGCAGCTTCGACACGCTCCAAGAGACCCAGTACTTC; cdr3_aa: CASSFDTLQETQYF
j_call: TRBJ1-2; cdr3_length: 17; clone_size: few; v_call: TRBV6-5; d_call: NA; cdr3_nt: TGTGCCAGCAGTTACTCGATTGGAAGCTCCAATAACTATGGCTACACCTTC; cdr3_aa: CASSYSIGSSNNYGYTF
j_call: TRBJ1-1; cdr3_length: 14; clone_size: NA; v_call: TRBV12-3/TRBV12-4; d_call: NA; cdr3_nt: TGTGCCAGCAGCCGCCACGGGGGGCCGGCTGAAGCTTTCTTT; cdr3_aa: CASSRHGGPAEAFF
j_call: TRBJ2-3; cdr3_length: 18; clone_size: NA; v_call: TRBV6-5; d_call: NA; cdr3_nt: TGTGCCAGCAGTTCCGGGACACCGACGACGTATAAGGCAGATACGCAGTATTTT; cdr3_aa: CASSSGTPTTYKADTQYF
j_call: TRBJ2-3; cdr3_length: 17; clone_size: NA; v_call: TRBV12-3/TRBV12-4; d_call: TRBD2; cdr3_nt: TGTGCCAGCACCAGAACTCCGGGACTAGCGGCACCAGATACGCAGTATTTT; cdr3_aa: CASTRTPGLAAPDTQYF
j_call: TRBJ2-7; cdr3_length: 17; clone_size: NA; v_call: TRBV28; d_call: TRBD2; cdr3_nt: TGTACCAGCAGTCCACGGACTAGCGGGCTCAGCTCCTACGAGCAGTACTTC; cdr3_aa: CTSSPRTSGLSSYEQYF
j_call: TRBJ2-7; cdr3_length: 14; clone_size: many; v_call: TRBV28; d_call: NA; cdr3_nt: TGTGCCAGCAGTTTAGTTGGCAGAGCCTACGAGCAGTACTTC; cdr3_aa: CASSLVGRAYEQYF
j_call: TRBJ2-5; cdr3_length: 15; clone_size: NA; v_call: TRBV18; d_call: TRBD2; cdr3_nt: TGTGCCAGCTCACCAGCTAGCGGGAGTCGAGAGACCCAGTACTTC; cdr3_aa: CASSPASGSRETQYF
j_call: TRBJ1-5; cdr3_length: 16; clone_size: NA; v_call: TRBV5-6; d_call: NA; cdr3_nt: TGTGCCAGCAGCGGGGGCAGAAATACGCCCAATCAGCCCCAGCATTTT; cdr3_aa: CASSGGRNTPNQPQHF
j_call: TRBJ2-7; cdr3_length: 16; clone_size: NA; v_call: TRBV10-3; d_call: TRBD1; cdr3_nt: TGTGCCAGCAGTTACTCGGTGACAGGGCGGCCCTACGAGCAGTACTTC; cdr3_aa: CASSYSVTGRPYEQYF
j_call: TRBJ1-5; cdr3_length: 13; clone_size: many; v_call: TRBV5-1; d_call: NA; cdr3_nt: TGCGCCAGCAGCTTGGAGATCAATCAGCCCCAGCATTTT; cdr3_aa: CASSLEINQPQHF
j_call: TRBJ2-4; cdr3_length: 14; clone_size: once; v_call: TRBV4-3; d_call: NA; cdr3_nt: TGCGCCAGCAGCCAAGAAGGTCTAGTTGGTGAGCAGTACTTC; cdr3_aa: CASSQEGLVGEQYF
j_call: TRBJ2-1; cdr3_length: 12; clone_size: many; v_call: TRBV6-1; d_call: NA; cdr3_nt: TGTGCCAGCAGTGAAGCAGTAGACGAGCAGTTCTTC; cdr3_aa: CASSEAVDEQFF
j_call: TRBJ2-7; cdr3_length: 14; clone_size: NA; v_call: TRBV27; d_call: TRBD1; cdr3_nt: TGTGCCAGCAGGGCCGGGACAGGGGGGCACGAGCAGTACTTC; cdr3_aa: CASRAGTGGHEQYF
j_call: TRBJ2-7; cdr3_length: 14; clone_size: NA; v_call: TRBV5-1; d_call: NA; cdr3_nt: TGCGCCAGCAGCCCCCTCTCTGGGTCGGCCGAGCAGTACTTC; cdr3_aa: CASSPLSGSAEQYF
j_call: TRBJ2-4; cdr3_length: 16; clone_size: NA; v_call: TRBV6-2/TRBV6-3; d_call: TRBD2; cdr3_nt: TGTGCCAGCACGGCTAGCGGGAGTGGTGTCTACAATGAGCAGTACTTC; cdr3_aa: CASTASGSGVYNEQYF
j_call: TRBJ2-2; cdr3_length: 16; clone_size: few; v_call: TRBV18; d_call: NA; cdr3_nt: TGTGCCAGCTCACCATTGGATAGCGGACTCACCGGGGAGCTGTTTTTT; cdr3_aa: CASSPLDSGLTGELFF
j_call: TRBJ1-1; cdr3_length: 13; clone_size: NA; v_call: TRBV9; d_call: NA; cdr3_nt: TGTGCCAGCAGCGTAGGGGCAGGGGCGGTTGCTTTCTTT; cdr3_aa: CASSVGAGAVAFF
j_call: TRBJ1-1; cdr3_length: 16; clone_size: NA; v_call: TRBV13; d_call: NA; cdr3_nt: TGTGCCAGCAGCTTAGCCGGGCTCCCCTCGGGAAGAACTGCTTTCTTT; cdr3_aa: CASSLAGLPSGRTAFF
j_call: TRBJ2-7; cdr3_length: 15; clone_size: few; v_call: TRBV25-1; d_call: TRBD1; cdr3_nt: TGTGCCAGCAGTTCTAGGGGGCTTCAGGCCTACGAGCAGTACTTC; cdr3_aa: CASSSRGLQAYEQYF
j_call: TRBJ1-5; cdr3_length: 17; clone_size: NA; v_call: TRBV28; d_call: NA; cdr3_nt: TGTGCCAGCAGTTTATTTCGGGGCGGCATCGGCAATCAGCCCCAGCATTTT; cdr3_aa: CASSLFRGGIGNQPQHF
j_call: TRBJ1-5; cdr3_length: 14; clone_size: NA; v_call: TRBV20-1; d_call: NA; cdr3_nt: TGCAGTGCTAGAGACGGCCGCGGTAATCAGCCCCAGCATTTT; cdr3_aa: CSARDGRGNQPQHF
j_call: TRBJ1-2; cdr3_length: 15; clone_size: NA; v_call: TRBV3-1; d_call: NA; cdr3_nt: TGTGCCAGCAGCCAAGCGGGCGTCGGGTTTTATGGCCACACCTTC; cdr3_aa: CASSQAGVGFYGHTF
j_call: TRBJ2-7; cdr3_length: 16; clone_size: many; v_call: TRBV5-1; d_call: NA; cdr3_nt: TGCGCCAGCAGCTTGACGGGGCAGGCTTACTCCTACGAGCAGTACTTC; cdr3_aa: CASSLTGQAYSYEQYF
j_call: TRBJ2-1; cdr3_length: 14; clone_size: few; v_call: TRBV24-1; d_call: NA; cdr3_nt: TGTGCCACCAGTGACCCCCCCGTGGTCCATGAGCAGTTCTTC; cdr3_aa: CATSDPPVVHEQFF
j_call: TRBJ2-5; cdr3_length: 14; clone_size: many; v_call: TRBV7-2; d_call: NA; cdr3_nt: TGTGCCAGCACCCAAGACCCGTCCTACGAGACCCAGTACTTC; cdr3_aa: CASTQDPSYETQYF
j_call: TRBJ2-4; cdr3_length: 11; clone_size: NA; v_call: TRBV29-1; d_call: NA; cdr3_nt: TGCAGCGTCAAAACGCGAAACATTCAGTACTTC; cdr3_aa: CSVKTRNIQYF
j_call: TRBJ1-2; cdr3_length: 13; clone_size: NA; v_call: TRBV6-6; d_call: NA; cdr3_nt: TGTGCCAGCTCCCGCGCCGCACCCTATGGCTACACCTTC; cdr3_aa: CASSRAAPYGYTF
j_call: TRBJ2-4; cdr3_length: 14; clone_size: few; v_call: TRBV12-3/TRBV12-4; d_call: TRBD2; cdr3_nt: TGTGCCAGCAGTTTGTTGGGACTAGCTCGGGGACCGTACTTC; cdr3_aa: CASSLLGLARGPYF
j_call: TRBJ2-7; cdr3_length: 13; clone_size: many; v_call: TRBV2; d_call: NA; cdr3_nt: TGTGCCAGCAGTGAACAAGGACCCTACGAGCAGTACTTC; cdr3_aa: CASSEQGPYEQYF
j_call: TRBJ2-7; cdr3_length: 14; clone_size: few; v_call: TRBV7-8; d_call: NA; cdr3_nt: TGTGCCAGCAGCTTAGACCTGTCCCCCTACGAGCAGTACTTC; cdr3_aa: CASSLDLSPYEQYF
j_call: TRBJ1-4; cdr3_length: 22; clone_size: few; v_call: TRBV11-1; d_call: TRBD1; cdr3_nt: TGTGCCAGCAGCTTAGATGTCGATACCCCGGGACAGGGGATAAATCCGAATGAAAAACTGTTTTTT; cdr3_aa: CASSLDVDTPGQGINPNEKLFF
j_call: TRBJ1-1; cdr3_length: 16; clone_size: few; v_call: TRBV18; d_call: NA; cdr3_nt: TGTGCCAGCTCCCTCGGGTCAGGGTTGATGAACACTGAAGCTTTCTTT; cdr3_aa: CASSLGSGLMNTEAFF
j_call: TRBJ2-3; cdr3_length: 18; clone_size: NA; v_call: TRBV3-1; d_call: TRBD2; cdr3_nt: TGTGCCAGCAGCCAAGATCGATTTAGCGGGGACTTCACAGATACGCAGTATTTT; cdr3_aa: CASSQDRFSGDFTDTQYF
j_call: TRBJ1-2; cdr3_length: 16; clone_size: few; v_call: TRBV12-3/TRBV12-4; d_call: NA; cdr3_nt: TGTGCCAGCAGTTTCGGGAGACAAGGGAACCTATATGGCTACACCTTC; cdr3_aa: CASSFGRQGNLYGYTF
j_call: TRBJ2-6; cdr3_length: 15; clone_size: many; v_call: TRBV5-1; d_call: NA; cdr3_nt: TGCGCCAGCAGCTACCGGACAGCTGGGGCCAACGTCCTGACTTTC; cdr3_aa: CASSYRTAGANVLTF
j_call: TRBJ2-3; cdr3_length: 18; clone_size: NA; v_call: TRBV6-5; d_call: TRBD2; cdr3_nt: TGTGCCAGCAGTTACTCCAAGACTAGCGGGAACCCCACAGATACGCAGTATTTT; cdr3_aa: CASSYSKTSGNPTDTQYF